These T cell receptor beta chains were read from a single sample in a study of shared clonotypes between healthy human individuals. Profiled with immunoSEQ multiplex PCR; TCRdb holds only in-frame clones, not every one. The sample shows about 1 million clones, more than 60% of them seen only once. Material: memory CD4+ T cells sorted from blood. Source of these receptors: a man between 18 and 35 years old in good health. CDR3s include the opening cysteine and the closing phenylalanine or tryptophan. A D gene is named only where the DNA matches it firmly. Clone size is shown for a subset of rows, as once, few, many or a class of expanded clone.

d_gene	abundance	v_gene	j_gene	CDR3aa	CDR3nt
.	.	TRBV29-1	TRBJ1-6	CSVRQAINSPLHF	TGCAGCGTCAGACAGGCAATTAATTCACCCCTCCACTTT
.	.	TRBV2	TRBJ1-6	CASRGDGSPLHF	TGTGCCAGCCGGGGGGACGGTTCACCCCTCCACTTT
.	few	TRBV2	TRBJ1-1	CASCREGIYMNTEAFF	TGTGCCAGCTGCAGGGAGGGGATATATATGAACACTGAAGCTTTCTTT
.	few	TRBV30	TRBJ2-3	CAWSVAPTAAQYF	TGTGCCTGGAGTGTAGCCCCCACAGCCGCTCAGTATTTT
TRBD1	few	TRBV28	TRBJ1-6	CASRWGQSNSPLHF	TGTGCCAGCAGGTGGGGACAGAGTAATTCACCCCTCCACTTT
TRBD1	.	TRBV30	TRBJ2-7	CAWSSQGVPYEQYF	TGTGCCTGGAGTTCGCAGGGGGTACCCTACGAGCAGTACTTC
.	few	TRBV11-3	TRBJ2-1	CASSLGGDSGNEQFF	TGTGCCAGCAGCTTAGGAGGGGATAGCGGCAATGAGCAGTTCTTC
.	.	TRBV5-4	TRBJ1-2	CASSNDNYGYTF	TGTGCCAGCAGCAACGACAACTATGGCTACACCTTC
TRBD2	once	TRBV27	TRBJ2-3	CASSLLGLAGYTDTQYF	TGTGCCAGCAGTTTATTAGGACTAGCGGGGTACACAGATACGCAGTATTTT
.	many	TRBV6-1	TRBJ1-1	CASRARGWNTEAFF	TGTGCCAGCAGAGCCCGGGGCTGGAACACTGAAGCTTTCTTT
TRBD1	.	TRBV10-3	TRBJ1-2	CAITGQGSTYGYTF	TGTGCCATCACGGGACAGGGTAGTACCTATGGCTACACCTTC
.	.	TRBV6-1	TRBJ1-2	CASSEPIYGYTF	TGTGCCAGCAGTGAGCCGATATACGGCTACACCTTC
TRBD2	.	TRBV13	TRBJ2-7	CASSYPGLAGRYEQYF	TGTGCCAGCAGCTACCCGGGACTAGCGGGAAGGTACGAGCAGTACTTC
TRBD1	.	TRBV19	TRBJ1-6	CASSHFGQGYNSPLHF	TGTGCCAGTAGTCATTTTGGACAGGGATATAATTCACCCCTCCACTTT
TRBD2	.	TRBV7-2	TRBJ2-5	CASSLGLAGGQETQYF	TGTGCCAGCAGCTTAGGACTAGCGGGAGGACAAGAGACCCAGTACTTC
TRBD1	.	TRBV10-3	TRBJ2-6	CAISESNRGTGANVLTF	TGTGCCATCAGTGAGTCTAACAGGGGGACTGGGGCCAACGTCCTGACTTTC
.	few	TRBV7-3	TRBJ2-1	CASSLPPFDEQFF	TGTGCCAGCAGCTTACCACCGTTCGATGAGCAGTTCTTC
.	few	TRBV7-2	TRBJ2-1	CASSSLGRNEQFF	TGTGCCAGCAGCAGCTTAGGAAGGAATGAGCAGTTCTTC
.	.	TRBV28	TRBJ2-2	CASRNGGTGELFF	TGTGCCAGCAGAAACGGGGGCACCGGGGAGCTGTTTTTT
TRBD1	.	TRBV7-9	TRBJ1-3	CASTLGQGAISGNTIYF	TGTGCCAGCACTCTAGGACAGGGGGCAATCTCTGGAAACACCATATATTTT
TRBD2	.	TRBV7-3	TRBJ2-7	CASSIAGGTYEQYF	TGTGCCAGCAGCATCGCCGGGGGGACCTACGAGCAGTACTTC
TRBD2	.	TRBV10-3	TRBJ2-3	CAISGPGTTRTTDTQYF	TGTGCCATCAGTGGACCCGGGACTACTCGCACCACAGATACGCAGTATTTT
TRBD1	.	TRBV6-4	TRBJ1-2	CASSDGQGNYGYTF	TGTGCCAGCAGTGACGGACAGGGAAACTATGGCTACACCTTC
.	.	TRBV30	TRBJ1-2	CAWSGISYGYTF	TGTGCCTGGAGCGGAATCAGCTATGGCTACACCTTC
.	.	TRBV21-1	TRBJ2-7	CASSKAVYEQYF	TGTGCCAGCAGCAAAGCTGTCTACGAGCAGTACTTC
.	.	TRBV4-2	TRBJ1-1	CASSPSSGNTEAFF	TGTGCCAGCAGCCCGAGCAGTGGGAACACTGAAGCTTTCTTT
.	.	TRBV11-2	TRBJ1-6	CASSLFPDRNNSPLHF	TGTGCCAGCAGCTTATTTCCGGACAGAAATAATTCACCCCTCCACTTT
TRBD2	.	TRBV6-6	TRBJ2-3	CASSQRLASTDTQYF	TGTGCCAGCAGTCAAAGACTAGCGAGCACAGATACGCAGTATTTT
.	few	TRBV5-8	TRBJ1-3	CASSLALGSGNTIYF	TGTGCCAGCAGCTTGGCGCTTGGCTCTGGAAACACCATATATTTT
.	many	TRBV7-9	TRBJ2-1	CASSRGSYNEQFF	TGTGCCAGCAGCCGGGGCTCCTACAATGAGCAGTTCTTC
.	few	TRBV7-2	TRBJ2-7	CASSLDPGYQQYF	TGTGCCAGCAGCTTAGACCCTGGGTACCAGCAGTACTTC
.	few	TRBV5-6	TRBJ2-5	CASSRPGPKQETQYF	TGTGCCAGCAGTCGACCGGGACCCAAACAAGAGACCCAGTACTTC
.	few	TRBV7-9	TRBJ2-3	CASSFQTGPDTQYF	TGTGCCAGCAGTTTTCAGACAGGCCCCGATACGCAGTATTTT
.	.	TRBV10-2	TRBJ2-7	CASSEWLYSYEQYF	TGCGCCAGCAGTGAGTGGCTATACTCCTACGAGCAGTACTTC
TRBD2	.	TRBV6-5	TRBJ2-7	CASSYGGDGIYEQYF	TGTGCCAGCAGTTACGGGGGGGATGGGATATACGAGCAGTACTTC
TRBD1	.	TRBV11-3	TRBJ2-3	CASSLEDRGPSSTDTQYF	TGTGCCAGCAGCTTGGAGGACAGGGGCCCCTCTAGCACAGATACGCAGTATTTT
.	many	TRBV30	TRBJ1-6	CAWSPGESYSPLHF	TGTGCCTGGAGCCCGGGAGAGAGCTATTCACCCCTCCACTTT
TRBD1	.	TRBV12-5	TRBJ2-6	CASGLGTGESGANVLTF	TGTGCTAGTGGTTTGGGGACAGGGGAGAGTGGGGCCAACGTCCTGACTTTC
.	few	TRBV10-2	TRBJ1-6	CASSPLEGSNSPLHF	TGCGCCAGCAGTCCCCTTGAAGGCTCTAATTCACCCCTCCACTTT